One and the same sample provided the 30 T cell receptor beta chains below, sequenced in a study of brain T cells in children with intractable seizures. The table came from immunoSEQ multiplex PCR; TCRdb's copy has only in-frame clones and leaves some out. Here the sample spans 78,000 or so clones, approximately 90% being singletons. Sequencing was performed on peripheral blood, taken at surgery. These receptors were taken from a girl aged 2 to 9 with Rasmussen encephalitis and intractable seizures.

The chain uses TRBV27 and TRBJ2-5, with D unclear. CDR1 and CDR2 from the germline V gene are MNHEY and SMNVEV (reference sequence). This CDR3 has 11 residues. The V gene lost 7 bases and the J gene lost 6 bases, with 9 bases spanning the gap. DNA of the CDR3: TGTGCCAGCACCCTAGGGCAGACCCAGTACTTC. Translated, it gives CASTLGQTQYF.

The CDR3 region is CASRDRVGNSPLHF. DNA for the CDR3: TGTGCCAGTCGGGACCGGGTAGGGAATTCACCCCTCCACTTT. V is TRBV6-5 and J is TRBJ1-6; tentative D call: TRBD1 (5 bases). The CDR3 has 14 amino acids. V lost 9 bases, J lost 7 bases, and 16 bases lay in between. The germline V gene has CDR1 MNHEY and CDR2 SVGAGI.

The chain is built from TRBV27 and TRBJ2-5, with 10 bases identical to TRBD1. This CDR3 is built from 15 residues. V lost 6 bases and J lost 3; bases outside the gene matches: 7. Per the germline V gene, CDR1 is MNHEY and CDR2 is SMNVEV (reference sequence). DNA for the CDR3: TGTGCCAGCAGACGGACAGGGGGAAAGGAAGAGACCCAGTACTTC. Its protein product is CASRRTGGKEETQYF.

This clone has just one count. The chain joins TRBV6-4 to TRBJ1-3; no definite D call. Germline V gene data show CDR1 as MRHNA and CDR2 as SNTAGT. The CDR3 spans 9 residues. Between the trimmed V and J ends, which lost 4 bases and 12 bases, there was a span of 4 bases. The CDR3 bases are TGTGCCAGCAGTGTTTTCATATATTTT. Protein: CASSVFIYF.

This clone is a singleton in its sample. The rearrangement links TRBV5-4 to TRBJ2-1; the D gene could be TRBD1 or TRBD2 (5 bases each). Between the trimmed V and J ends, which lost 5 bases and 9 bases, there was a span of 15 bases. The CDR3 covers 13 residues. Germline V gene lookup returns CDR1 SGHNT and CDR2 YYREEE (reference sequence). CDR3 in amino acids: CASRPLQAGEQFF. CDR3 nucleotides: TGTGCCAGCAGGCCCCTACAGGCGGGTGAGCAGTTCTTC.

The rearrangement joins TRBV30 to TRBJ2-1; D ambiguous. The CDR3 is 11 amino acids. Trimming took 4 bases from V and 4 from J, leaving 5 bases between them. Germline CDR1 is GTSNPN and CDR2 is SVGIG (reference sequence). This chain's CDR3 is CAWTDYNEQFF. The CDR3 DNA reads TGTGCCTGGACGGATTACAATGAGCAGTTCTTC.

Note on this clone: Compared with germline, one end of the junction differs, possibly owing to a read error. The gene calls are TRBV12-3 or TRBV12-4 and TRBJ2-5, with TRBD2 matching over 7 bases. The CDR3 extends over 12 amino acids. CDR3 residues: CASSRLAALPNF. For the CDR3, the DNA is TGTGCCAGCAGTAGACTAGCTGCCCTCCCCAACTTC.

The DNA of the CDR3 is TGTGCCAGCAGTGGTCTAGAATCACCCCTCCACTTT. Translated, it gives CASSGLESPLHF. The rearrangement joins TRBV2 to TRBJ1-6; the D is unclear. Germline V lookup: CDR1 SNHLY, CDR2 FYNNEI. The CDR3 is made up of 12 amino acids. Trimming removed 4 bases at V and 10 bases at J, with 8 bases between.

The chain uses TRBV15 and TRBJ2-7, with a weak D call TRBD2 (5 bases). The CDR3 covers 15 residues. Germline CDR1 and CDR2: LNHNV and YYDKDF (reference sequence). V lost 0 bases and J 2 bases, leaving 11 bases between the germline ends. The CDR3 is CATSRDWQTTYEQYF. CDR3 sequence (DNA): TGTGCCACCAGCAGAGATTGGCAGACTACCTACGAGCAGTACTTC.

In DNA, the CDR3 is TGTGCCAGCAGTTCCTGGACAGCAAACGAGCAGTACTTC. It specifies CASSSWTANEQYF. The gene calls are TRBV27 and TRBJ2-7; D is perhaps TRBD1 (6 bases). The CDR3 sequence is 13 residues long. The V and J ends lost 4 bases and 5 bases respectively, with 12 bases between them. Germline CDR1 is MNHEY and CDR2 is SMNVEV (reference sequence).

This sequence joins TRBV5-1 and TRBJ2-1, with D unresolved. CDR3 length equals 17 residues. Per the germline V gene, CDR1 is SGHRS and CDR2 is YFSETQ. The V gene lost 4 bases and the J gene lost 8 bases, with 25 bases spanning the gap. CDR3 bases: TGCGCCAGCAGCCCGCGGACGCCAGTTAGATTTTGGGATGAGCAGTTCTTC. It translates to CASSPRTPVRFWDEQFF.

The chain recombines TRBV20-1 with TRBJ1-5; D perhaps matches TRBD1 (6 bases). Looked up from germline, CDR1 is DFQATT and CDR2 is SNEGSKA (reference sequence). The CDR3 sequence is 14 residues long. Trimming removed 3 bases from V and 1 base from J, with 10 bases in between. This chain's CDR3 is CSASWGRSNQPQHF. DNA of the CDR3: TGCAGTGCTAGTTGGGGGCGAAGCAATCAGCCCCAGCATTTT.

This chain joins TRBV5-6 and TRBJ2-7; TRBD1 or TRBD2 may be the D gene (5 bases each). Deletions cut 2 bases from V and 11 bases from J, with 20 bases between. In germline, CDR1 is SGHDT, CDR2 YYEEEE. The length of the CDR3 is 14 residues. CDR3 DNA sequence: TGTGCCAGCAGCTTTTTTGACGGGGCCTTTGGGGAGTACTTC. As protein: CASSFFDGAFGEYF.

The J gene is TRBJ2-5, the V gene TRBV7-2; 7 bases fit TRBD1. The CDR3 runs to 14 residues. Germline loops: CDR1 SGHTA, CDR2 FQGNSA. V trimming: 4 bases; J trimming: 3 bases; junction bases outside the gene matches: 5. The CDR3 loop is CASSSDTGEETQYF. The CDR3 DNA is TGTGCCAGCAGCTCAGACACAGGGGAAGAGACCCAGTACTTC.

This chain links TRBV7-3 with TRBJ2-2, with 8 bases matching TRBD1. CDR1 and CDR2 (germline): SGHTA, FQGTGA. Trimming cost V 2 bases and J 1 base; bases outside gene matches: 6. The CDR3 runs to 17 residues. The CDR3 DNA follows: TGTGCCAGCAGCTTAGCAGGGGGCTTGGGGAACACCGGGGAGCTGTTTTTT. This gives the protein CASSLAGGLGNTGELFF.

The V call is TRBV27, the J call TRBJ1-5; D not certain. The CDR3 has 15 residues. Germline assignment: CDR1 MNHEY and CDR2 SMNVEV (reference sequence). V shed 0 bases and J shed 7 bases, with 13 bases lying between them. CDR3 in amino acids: CASSLSSQANQPQHF. The CDR3 nucleotides read TGTGCCAGCAGTTTATCGTCCCAGGCAAACCAGCCCCAGCATTTT.

The V gene is TRBV30, the J gene TRBJ1-3; D ambiguous. Trimming pared 1 base from V and 0 bases from J, leaving 7 bases between. CDR1 is GTSNPN, CDR2 SVGIG, per germline (reference sequence). The CDR3 contains 14 residues. CDR3 in DNA: TGTGCCTGGAGTGCCGGGAGCTCTGGAAACACCATATATTTT. The encoded protein is CAWSAGSSGNTIYF. The complete variable domain, with remaining parts taken from reference TRBV30 and TRBJ1-3, reads SQTIHQWPATLVQPVGSPLSLECTVEGTSNPNLYWYRQAAGRGLQLLFYSVGIGQISSEVPQNLSASRPQDRQFILSSKKLLLSDSGFYLCAWSAGSSGNTIYFGEGSWLTVV.

The chain recombines TRBV19 with TRBJ2-7; 9 nucleotides line up with TRBD1. CDR1 and CDR2 (germline): LNHDA, SQIVND (reference sequence). This CDR3 comprises 15 residues. V trimming: 2 bases; J trimming: 4 bases; junction bases outside the gene matches: 6. CDR3 sequence reads: CASSINRGLVYEQYF. CDR3 bases: TGTGCCAGTAGTATAAACAGGGGGCTGGTGTACGAGCAGTACTTC.

This clone occurred a few times. The CDR3 sequence is CASSSSGQGNSPLHF. CDR3 coding DNA: TGTGCCAGCAGCTCATCAGGACAGGGTAATTCACCCCTCCACTTT. J is TRBJ1-6 and V is TRBV7-9; 8 nucleotides line up with TRBD1. The V and J ends lost 4 bases and 6 bases, in that order; junction bases with no gene match: 5. Looked up from germline, CDR1 is SEHNR and CDR2 is FQNEAQ (reference sequence). The CDR3 length is 15 residues.

This chain links TRBV27 with TRBJ1-4, with D possibly being TRBD1 (6 bases). V was cut by 6 bases and J by 5 bases, with 7 bases left in between. The CDR3 is made up of 12 amino acids. Germline CDR1 reads MNHEY; CDR2 reads SMNVEV (reference sequence). The CDR3 nucleotides are TGTGCCAGCAGAAGGGGGAATGAAAAACTGTTTTTT. Its translation: CASRRGNEKLFF.

The chain combines TRBV28 with TRBJ1-5; TRBD1 is a possible D gene (5 bases). The CDR3 runs 18 residues. Germline-derived CDR1 and CDR2 are MDHEN and SYDVKM. V shed 2 bases and J shed 3 bases, with 20 bases lying between them. The CDR3 protein is CASSLLGEMAGYNQPQHF. The CDR3, as DNA: TGTGCCAGCAGTTTACTTGGTGAGATGGCAGGGTACAATCAGCCCCAGCATTTT.

The chain recombines TRBV19 with TRBJ2-3; 7 bases are a match to TRBD1. The CDR3 totals 16 residues. Germline values: CDR1 LNHDA, CDR2 SQIVND (reference sequence). V was pared by 2 bases and J by 6 bases, with 11 bases of the junction left unmatched. CDR3 DNA: TGTGCCAGTAGTATACCCTTCGGGTCGACAGGGGATACGCAGTATTTT. This translates into CASSIPFGSTGDTQYF.

The rearrangement joins TRBV12-3 or TRBV12-4 to TRBJ1-6; D ambiguous. The CDR3 consists of 11 residues. V lost 7 bases and J lost 6, with 4 bases in between. CDR3 nucleotides: TGTGCCAGCACCCTTAATTCACCCCTCCACTTT. Amino acid sequence: CASTLNSPLHF.

The J gene is TRBJ1-1, the V gene TRBV6-2 or TRBV6-3, with a tentative D call TRBD1 (6 bases). The germline gives CDR1 MNHEY, CDR2 SVGEGT. The CDR3 covers 13 residues. The V and J ends lost 2 bases and 6 bases respectively, with 10 bases between them. This CDR3 reads CASSYGGAPEAFF. Written as DNA, the CDR3 is TGTGCCAGCAGTTACGGGGGGGCCCCTGAAGCTTTCTTT.

This sequence joins TRBV6-5 and TRBJ2-2, with 9 bases identical to TRBD2. The germline V gene encodes CDR1 MNHEY and CDR2 SVGAGI. The CDR3 length is 16 residues. J was trimmed by 4 bases and V by 2 bases; bases with no gene match: 5. The CDR3 region is CASSYGVAGATGELFF. CDR3 in DNA: TGTGCCAGCAGTTACGGGGTAGCGGGAGCCACCGGGGAGCTGTTTTTT.

The chain joins TRBV6-5 to TRBJ2-1; maybe TRBD2 (5 bases). Trimming took off 2 bases at V and 2 bases at J, with 10 bases between the two ends. Looked up from germline, CDR1 is MNHEY and CDR2 is SVGAGI. CDR3 size: 15 residues. The DNA for the CDR3 is TGTGCCAGCAGTTACGAGGGAAGCACCTACAATGAGCAGTTCTTC. This codes for CASSYEGSTYNEQFF.

The gene calls are TRBV15 and TRBJ2-7; possible D gene TRBD1, 5 bases. CDR3 length equals 13 residues. Germline CDR1 and CDR2: LNHNV and YYDKDF (reference sequence). V lost 2 bases and J 3 bases, leaving 8 bases between the germline ends. The chain's CDR3 is CATSRQGNYEQYF. CDR3 nucleotide sequence: TGTGCCACCAGCAGACAGGGTAACTACGAGCAGTACTTC.

This chain links TRBV7-9 with TRBJ2-5, with no clear D. The germline gives CDR1 SEHNR, CDR2 FQNEAQ (reference sequence). This CDR3 is 12 amino acids long. V lost 5 bases, J lost 5 bases, and 9 bases lay in between. The CDR3 nucleotides read TGTGCCAGCAGCCGTCTCAGGGAGACCCAGTACTTC. It encodes CASSRLRETQYF.

The CDR3 coding sequence is TGTGCCAGTTATGGGGGGAACGAGCAGTACTTC. The encoded protein is CASYGGNEQYF. The chain links TRBV19 to TRBJ2-7, with D possibly TRBD2 on 6 matching bases. The CDR3 is 11 amino acids. The germline V gene encodes CDR1 LNHDA and CDR2 SQIVND (reference sequence). Trimming removed 8 bases at V and 5 bases at J, with 10 bases between.

The gene calls are TRBV4-1 and TRBJ2-2; D is possibly TRBD2 (5 bases). Per germline, CDR1 MGHRA and CDR2 YSYEKL. The length of the CDR3 is 15 residues. V gave up 1 base and J gave up 4 bases, with 10 bases separating them. The CDR3 spells CASSQGPSFTGELFF. The CDR3 nucleotides read TGCGCCAGCAGCCAAGGACCTAGCTTCACCGGGGAGCTGTTTTTT.